The rows below give T cell receptor beta chains drawn from one sample of a study of blood T cell repertoires in COVID-19. Sequencing was performed with immunoSEQ multiplex PCR; in TCRdb, only in-frame clones are kept and a portion is missing. The data show fewer than 120,000 clones, roughly four fifths seen once. Material: peripheral blood. The receptors come from a woman aged 55-69 years with acute or convalescent COVID-19. Each CDR3 is given with its conserved first and last residue. The order of the fields is J gene, D gene, V gene, clone size, CDR3 protein, CDR3 DNA. The D gene is left open where the match is weak. Clone size is shown for a subset of rows, as once, few, many or a class of expanded clone.

>TRBJ2-2|NA|TRBV6-5|NA
CASSTNTGELFF
TGTGCCAGCAGCACGAACACCGGGGAGCTGTTTTTT
>TRBJ1-6|TRBD1|TRBV7-3|NA
CASSLSGQDPPSPLHF
TGTGCCAGCAGCTTATCGGGACAGGACCCTCCATCACCCCTCCACTTT
>TRBJ2-1|TRBD2|TRBV5-4|NA
CASSLGSSGAHNEQFF
TGTGCCAGCAGCTTGGGGTCTAGCGGGGCGCACAATGAGCAGTTCTTC
>TRBJ1-3|TRBD1|TRBV5-4|NA
CASSLGTGDGNTIYF
TGTGCCAGCAGCTTGGGGACAGGGGATGGAAACACCATATATTTT
>TRBJ2-1|TRBD2|TRBV11-3|NA
CASSLAGGFYNEQFF
TGTGCCAGCAGCTTAGCGGGGGGATTCTACAATGAGCAGTTCTTC
>TRBJ2-1|TRBD2|TRBV5-4|NA
CASSFSLAGGYNEQFF
TGTGCCAGCAGCTTTTCTCTAGCGGGGGGATACAATGAGCAGTTCTTC
>TRBJ1-5|NA|TRBV6-2/TRBV6-3|NA
CASSHGQARHF
TGTGCCAGCAGTCACGGACAAGCGAGGCATTTT
>TRBJ2-5|TRBD2|TRBV6-2/TRBV6-3|NA
CASSPLVGLAGVETQYF
TGTGCCAGCAGTCCCCTCGTAGGGCTAGCGGGGGTAGAGACCCAGTACTTC
>TRBJ1-1|NA|TRBV6-5|NA
CASSYSGYTEAFF
TGTGCCAGCAGTTACTCGGGCTACACTGAAGCTTTCTTT
>TRBJ2-7|TRBD2|TRBV19|NA
CASSIGRAGGYYEQYF
TGTGCCAGTAGTATTGGGCGAGCGGGGGGATACTACGAGCAGTACTTC
>TRBJ1-1|NA|TRBV6-5|NA
CASSYSKARGNTEAFF
TGTGCCAGCAGTTACTCGAAGGCGCGGGGGAACACTGAAGCTTTCTTT
>TRBJ2-1|TRBD2|TRBV28|NA
CASSSSGGADEQFF
TGTGCCAGCAGTTCTAGCGGGGGGGCTGATGAGCAGTTCTTC
>TRBJ1-6|NA|TRBV27|NA
CASRDRNSPLHF
TGTGCCAGCAGGGACAGAAATTCACCCCTCCACTTT
>TRBJ1-1|NA|TRBV7-6|NA
CASSLTFARVNTEAFF
TGTGCCAGCAGCTTAACTTTTGCCAGGGTGAACACTGAAGCTTTCTTT
>TRBJ2-7|TRBD1|TRBV2|many
CASSTPGQGAYSSYEQYF
TGTGCCAGCAGTACCCCGGGACAGGGGGCCTATAGCTCCTACGAGCAGTACTTC
>TRBJ2-5|TRBD2|TRBV13|NA
CASTSAGETQYF
TGTGCCAGCACCTCAGCGGGGGAGACCCAGTACTTC
>TRBJ1-1|NA|TRBV4-1|NA
CASSQDSGNTEAFF
TGCGCCAGCAGCCAAGATTCCGGGAACACTGAAGCTTTCTTT
>TRBJ1-6|NA|TRBV25-1|NA
CASSPRPNSPLHF
TGTGCCAGCAGTCCTAGACCTAATTCACCCCTCCACTTT
>TRBJ2-1|NA|TRBV5-1|once
CASSFTDSYNEQFF
TGCGCCAGCAGCTTCACAGATTCCTACAATGAGCAGTTCTTC
>TRBJ2-1|NA|TRBV6-2/TRBV6-3|few
CASSHPDTYNEQFF
TGTGCCAGCAGTCATCCGGACACTTACAATGAGCAGTTCTTC
>TRBJ2-1|NA|TRBV10-3|NA
CAISDSSRVGNEQFF
TGTGCCATCAGTGATAGTTCCAGGGTCGGCAATGAGCAGTTCTTC
>TRBJ2-5|TRBD1|TRBV6-1|few
CASSESGQPLETQYF
TGTGCCAGCAGTGAGTCGGGACAGCCACTAGAGACCCAGTACTTC
>TRBJ2-4|NA|TRBV9|few
CASSVGGQNIQYF
TGTGCCAGCAGCGTAGGGGGGCAAAACATTCAGTACTTC
>TRBJ2-3|TRBD2|TRBV27|NA
CASSIRRGALPDTQYF
TGTGCCAGCAGTATTAGGCGGGGGGCCCTCCCAGATACGCAGTATTTT
>TRBJ2-2|NA|TRBV14|NA
CASSQDRWNTGELFF
TGTGCCAGCAGCCAAGACAGGTGGAACACCGGGGAGCTGTTTTTT
>TRBJ2-3|NA|TRBV24-1|NA
CATSVWTDSGTDTQYF
TGTGCCACCAGTGTATGGACGGACAGTGGCACAGATACGCAGTATTTT
>TRBJ1-5|NA|TRBV7-8|once
CASSLNSGRGYQPQHF
TGTGCCAGCAGCTTAAACTCTGGCAGGGGATATCAGCCCCAGCATTTT
>TRBJ2-3|NA|TRBV11-1|few
CASSLEWRGGDTQYF
TGTGCCAGCAGCTTGGAATGGAGGGGAGGAGATACGCAGTATTTT
>TRBJ1-5|NA|TRBV6-5|NA
CASSSWGTNQPQHF
TGTGCCAGCAGTTCCTGGGGGACAAATCAGCCCCAGCATTTT
>TRBJ2-7|NA|TRBV5-6|NA
CASSWQGRAYEQYF
TGTGCCAGCAGCTGGCAGGGCAGGGCCTACGAGCAGTACTTC
>TRBJ1-1|NA|TRBV19|NA
CAIGRGRNTEAFF
TGTGCCATCGGGAGGGGGAGAAACACTGAAGCTTTCTTT
>TRBJ1-1|NA|TRBV5-1|NA
CASSLLAGGAAEAFF
TGCGCCAGCAGCTTGTTGGCAGGAGGGGCCGCTGAAGCTTTCTTT
>TRBJ1-1|TRBD1|TRBV12-3/TRBV12-4|NA
CASRTGTGAEAFF
TGTGCCAGCAGAACCGGGACAGGGGCTGAAGCTTTCTTT
>TRBJ1-2|TRBD1|TRBV11-3|NA
CASSLDRVAGYTF
TGTGCCAGCAGCCTTGACAGGGTAGCTGGCTACACCTTC
>TRBJ1-2|NA|TRBV4-2|NA
CASSQPTATYGYTF
TGTGCCAGCAGTCAACCGACAGCTACCTATGGCTACACCTTC
>TRBJ1-5|NA|TRBV27|NA
CASRSQGSNQPQHF
TGTGCCAGTCGTTCCCAGGGAAGCAATCAGCCCCAGCATTTT
>TRBJ2-1|NA|TRBV4-1|few
CASSQEPTYNEQFF
TGCGCCAGCAGCCAAGAGCCTACTTACAATGAGCAGTTCTTC
>TRBJ2-1|NA|TRBV30|NA
CAWSRFGSYNEQFF
TGTGCCTGGAGTCGGTTTGGCTCCTACAATGAGCAGTTCTTC
>TRBJ1-2|NA|TRBV5-6|NA
CASSPTRSGSYTF
TGTGCCAGCAGCCCGACACGGTCGGGGAGCTACACCTTC
>TRBJ1-2|NA|TRBV30|few
CAWFQVNYGYTF
TGTGCCTGGTTCCAGGTTAACTATGGCTACACCTTC
>TRBJ2-3|TRBD2|TRBV28|NA
CASRHRLAGGSRTDTQYF
TGTGCCAGCAGACACAGACTAGCGGGGGGTTCTCGCACAGATACGCAGTATTTT
>TRBJ2-7|TRBD2|TRBV9|NA
CASSPRTGTSGYEQYF
TGTGCCAGCAGCCCGAGGACCGGGACTAGCGGTTACGAGCAGTACTTC